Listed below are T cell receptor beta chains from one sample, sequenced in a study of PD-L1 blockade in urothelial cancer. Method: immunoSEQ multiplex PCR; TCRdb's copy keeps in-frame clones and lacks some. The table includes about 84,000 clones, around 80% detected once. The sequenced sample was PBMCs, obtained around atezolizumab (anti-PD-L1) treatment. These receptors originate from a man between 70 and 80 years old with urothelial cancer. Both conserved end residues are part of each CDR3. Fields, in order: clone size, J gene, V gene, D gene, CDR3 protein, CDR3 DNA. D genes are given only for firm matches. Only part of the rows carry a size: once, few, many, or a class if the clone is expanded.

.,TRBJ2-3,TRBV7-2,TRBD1,CASSRDRGDTQYF,TGTGCCAGTAGCCGGGACAGAGGAGATACGCAGTATTTT
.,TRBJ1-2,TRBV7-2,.,CASSPATGDYGYTF,TGTGCCAGCAGCCCAGCTACAGGTGACTATGGCTACACCTTC
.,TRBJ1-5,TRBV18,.,CASSQNGLTFSNQPQHF,TGTGCCAGCTCACAAAACGGACTAACTTTTAGCAATCAGCCCCAGCATTTT
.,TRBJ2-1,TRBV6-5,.,CASSYSGGGAGEQFF,TGTGCCAGCAGTTACTCTGGAGGGGGGGCGGGTGAGCAGTTCTTC
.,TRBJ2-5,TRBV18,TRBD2,CASSPPAGEETQYF,TGTGCCAGCTCACCACCGGCGGGGGAAGAGACCCAGTACTTC
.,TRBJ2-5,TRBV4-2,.,CASSPTVGVGETQYF,TGTGCCAGCAGCCCCACGGTCGGGGTGGGGGAGACCCAGTACTTC
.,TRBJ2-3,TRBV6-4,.,CASSDSGGAGADTQYF,TGTGCCAGCAGTGACTCTGGCGGGGCCGGCGCAGATACGCAGTATTTT
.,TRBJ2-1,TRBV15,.,CATSRETSTPHEQFF,TGTGCCACCAGCAGAGAGACGTCGACTCCACATGAGCAGTTCTTC
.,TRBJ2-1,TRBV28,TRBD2,CASSGGSGSSNNEQFF,TGTGCCAGCAGTGGAGGTAGCGGGAGCTCAAACAATGAGCAGTTCTTC
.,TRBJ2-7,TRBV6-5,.,CASSYSLNYEQYF,TGTGCCAGCAGTTACTCACTAAACTACGAGCAGTACTTC
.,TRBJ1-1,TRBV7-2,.,CASSLQVSDTEAFF,TGTGCCAGCAGCTTACAGGTTTCTGACACTGAAGCTTTCTTT
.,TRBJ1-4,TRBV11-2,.,CASSLGGGGAGEKLFF,TGTGCCAGCAGCCTCGGAGGTGGGGGCGCGGGTGAAAAACTGTTTTTT
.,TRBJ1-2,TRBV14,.,CASSQGLDYGYTF,TGTGCCAGCAGCCAGGGGCTCGACTATGGCTACACCTTC
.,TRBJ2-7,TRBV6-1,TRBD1,CASSRGTGGTYF,TGTGCCAGCAGTCGGGGGACAGGGGGCACGTACTTC
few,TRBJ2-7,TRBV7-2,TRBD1,CASLPGQSGEQYF,TGTGCCAGTCTACCGGGACAGAGTGGTGAGCAGTACTTC
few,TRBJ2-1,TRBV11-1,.,CASSLTGEQFF,TGTGCCAGCAGCTTAACTGGTGAGCAGTTCTTC
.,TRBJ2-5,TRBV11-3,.,CASSSGTSGETQYF,TGTGCCAGCAGCTCCGGGACTTCGGGGGAGACCCAGTACTTC
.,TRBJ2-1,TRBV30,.,CAWSVGAGRDEQFF,TGTGCCTGGAGTGTAGGGGCAGGAAGGGATGAGCAGTTCTTC
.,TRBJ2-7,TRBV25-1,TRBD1,CASSPRGDRGREQYF,TGTGCCAGCAGCCCTAGGGGGGACAGGGGGCGCGAGCAGTACTTC
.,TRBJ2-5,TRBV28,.,CASTPGWETQYF,TGTGCCAGCACCCCGGGATGGGAGACCCAGTACTTC
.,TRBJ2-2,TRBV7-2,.,CASSLDSGTGELFF,TGTGCCAGCAGCTTAGATAGTGGCACCGGGGAGCTGTTTTTT
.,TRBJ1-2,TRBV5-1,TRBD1,CASSGTGQGNYGYTF,TGCGCCAGCAGCGGAACGGGACAGGGTAACTATGGCTACACCTTC
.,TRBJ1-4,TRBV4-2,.,CASSLTRNEKLFF,TGTGCCAGCAGCCTGACAAGGAATGAAAAACTGTTTTTT
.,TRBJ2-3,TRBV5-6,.,CASSLYRERGTDTQYF,TGTGCCAGCAGCTTGTACAGGGAGAGGGGGACAGATACGCAGTATTTT
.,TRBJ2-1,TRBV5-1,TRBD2,CASSLEWTSGSDEQFF,TGCGCCAGCAGCTTGGAGTGGACTAGCGGGAGCGATGAGCAGTTCTTC
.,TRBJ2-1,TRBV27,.,CASGPQSSYNEQFF,TGTGCCAGCGGTCCACAAAGCTCCTACAATGAGCAGTTCTTC
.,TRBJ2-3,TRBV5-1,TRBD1,CASSLGQGARDTQYF,TGCGCCAGCAGCTTGGGGCAGGGGGCCAGGGATACGCAGTATTTT
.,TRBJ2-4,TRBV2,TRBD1,CASSPGQGGVNIQYF,TGTGCCAGCAGTCCGGGACAGGGTGGGGTAAACATTCAGTACTTC
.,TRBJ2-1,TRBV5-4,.,CASGLQDNEQFF,TGTGCCAGCGGATTACAGGACAATGAGCAGTTCTTC
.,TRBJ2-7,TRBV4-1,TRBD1,CASSLGTGSYEQYF,TGCGCCAGCAGCCTGGGGACAGGCTCCTACGAGCAGTACTTC
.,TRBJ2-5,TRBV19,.,CASSLSKAGEETQYF,TGTGCCAGTAGCCTATCTAAGGCAGGGGAGGAGACCCAGTACTTC
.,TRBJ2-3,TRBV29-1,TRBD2,CSVETSGRADTQYF,TGCAGCGTGGAGACTAGCGGGAGGGCAGATACGCAGTATTTT
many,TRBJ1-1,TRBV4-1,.,CASSPRGRAEAFF,TGCGCCAGCAGCCCCAGGGGTAGGGCTGAAGCTTTCTTT
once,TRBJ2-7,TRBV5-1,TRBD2,CASSTSGLAGYEQYF,TGCGCCAGCAGCACCTCTGGACTAGCGGGGTACGAGCAGTACTTC
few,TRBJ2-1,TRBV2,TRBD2,CASSGGTSGSYNEQFF,TGTGCCAGCAGTGGGGGGACTAGCGGCTCCTACAATGAGCAGTTCTTC
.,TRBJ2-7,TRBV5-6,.,CASILRGALYEQYF,TGTGCCAGCATCCTCAGGGGCGCTTTGTACGAGCAGTACTTC
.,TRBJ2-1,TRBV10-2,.,CASRVSSYNEQFF,TGCGCCAGCAGGGTTTCCAGCTACAATGAGCAGTTCTTC
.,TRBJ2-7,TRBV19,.,CASSPRLLVYEQYF,TGTGCCAGTAGTCCCAGACTGCTAGTTTACGAGCAGTACTTC
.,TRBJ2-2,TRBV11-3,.,CASSLSSANTGELFF,TGTGCCAGCAGCCTTTCTAGCGCGAACACCGGGGAGCTGTTTTTT
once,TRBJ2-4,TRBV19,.,CASSIRGGLEGVKNIQYF,TGTGCCAGTAGTATACGCGGCGGACTGGAGGGTGTCAAAAACATTCAGTACTTC
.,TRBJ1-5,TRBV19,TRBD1,CASMPGQYSNQPQHF,TGTGCCAGTATGCCGGGACAGTATAGCAATCAGCCCCAGCATTTT
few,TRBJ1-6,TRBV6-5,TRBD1,CASSRQGSFSPLHF,TGTGCCAGCAGCCGACAGGGGAGTTTTTCACCCCTCCACTTT
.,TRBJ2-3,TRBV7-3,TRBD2,CASSDPGLAGTDTQYF,TGTGCCAGCAGCGATCCGGGACTAGCGGGCACAGATACGCAGTATTTT
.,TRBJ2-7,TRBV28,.,CASSLRGPSYEQYF,TGTGCCAGCAGTTTGCGGGGACCTTCCTACGAGCAGTACTTC
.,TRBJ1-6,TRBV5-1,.,CASSLVGGAGNSPLHF,TGCGCCAGCAGCTTGGTCGGTGGAGCCGGCAATTCACCCCTCCACTTT